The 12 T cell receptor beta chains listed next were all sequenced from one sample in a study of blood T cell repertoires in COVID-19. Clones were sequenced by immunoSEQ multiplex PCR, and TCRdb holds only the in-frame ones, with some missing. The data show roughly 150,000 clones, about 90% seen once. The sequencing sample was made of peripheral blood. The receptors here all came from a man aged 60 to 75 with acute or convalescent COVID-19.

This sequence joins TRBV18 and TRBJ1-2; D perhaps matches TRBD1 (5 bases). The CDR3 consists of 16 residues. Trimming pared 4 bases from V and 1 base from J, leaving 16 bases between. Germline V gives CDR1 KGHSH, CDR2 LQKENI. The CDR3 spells CASSRDFGASNYGYTF. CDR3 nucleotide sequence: TGTGCCAGCTCACGCGACTTTGGGGCAAGTAACTATGGCTACACCTTC.

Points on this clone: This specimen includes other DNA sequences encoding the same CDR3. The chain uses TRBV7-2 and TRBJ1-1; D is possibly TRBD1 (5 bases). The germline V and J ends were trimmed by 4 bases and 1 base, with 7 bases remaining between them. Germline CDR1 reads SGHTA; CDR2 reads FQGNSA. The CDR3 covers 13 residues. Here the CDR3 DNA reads TGTGCCAGCAGCTCCGGACAGAACACTGAAGCTTTCTTT. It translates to CASSSGQNTEAFF. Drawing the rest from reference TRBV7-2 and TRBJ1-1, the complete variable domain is GAGVSQSPSNKVTEKGKDVELRCDPISGHTALYWYRQSLGQGLEFLIYFQGNSAPDKSGLPSDRFSAERTGGSVSTLTIQRTQQEDSAVYLCASSSGQNTEAFFGQGTRLTVV.

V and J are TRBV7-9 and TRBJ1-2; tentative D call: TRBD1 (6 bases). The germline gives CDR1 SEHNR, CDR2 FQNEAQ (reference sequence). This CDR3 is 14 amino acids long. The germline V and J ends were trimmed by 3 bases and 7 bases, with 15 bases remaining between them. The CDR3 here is CASSFFGGGSGYTF. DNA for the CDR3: TGTGCCAGCAGCTTTTTTGGGGGCGGGTCTGGCTACACCTTC.

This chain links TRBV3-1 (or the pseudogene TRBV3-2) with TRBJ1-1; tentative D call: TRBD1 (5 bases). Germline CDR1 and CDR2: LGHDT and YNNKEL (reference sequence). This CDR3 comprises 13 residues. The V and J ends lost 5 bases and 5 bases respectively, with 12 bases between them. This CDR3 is CASSTRGGTEAFF. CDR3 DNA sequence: TGTGCCAGCAGCACCCGGGGGGGGACTGAAGCTTTCTTT.

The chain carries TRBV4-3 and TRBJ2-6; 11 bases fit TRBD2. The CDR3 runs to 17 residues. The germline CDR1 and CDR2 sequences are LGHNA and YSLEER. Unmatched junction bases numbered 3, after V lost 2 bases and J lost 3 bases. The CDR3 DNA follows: TGCGCCAGCAGCCAACCGGGACTAGCGGTTGGGGCCAACGTCCTGACTTTC. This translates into CASSQPGLAVGANVLTF.

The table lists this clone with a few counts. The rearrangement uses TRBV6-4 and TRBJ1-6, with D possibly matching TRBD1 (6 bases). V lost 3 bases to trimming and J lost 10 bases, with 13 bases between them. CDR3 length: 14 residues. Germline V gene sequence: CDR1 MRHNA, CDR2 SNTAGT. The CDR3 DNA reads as TGTGCCAGCAGTGATTCAGGGGAAGGGTCACCCCTCCACTTT. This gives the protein CASSDSGEGSPLHF.

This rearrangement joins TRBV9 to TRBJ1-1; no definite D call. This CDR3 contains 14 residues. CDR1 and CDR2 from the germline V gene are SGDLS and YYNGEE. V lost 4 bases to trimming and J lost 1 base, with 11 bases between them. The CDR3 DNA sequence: TGTGCCAGCAGCCTTCTCAGTCGGAACACTGAAGCTTTCTTT. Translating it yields CASSLLSRNTEAFF.

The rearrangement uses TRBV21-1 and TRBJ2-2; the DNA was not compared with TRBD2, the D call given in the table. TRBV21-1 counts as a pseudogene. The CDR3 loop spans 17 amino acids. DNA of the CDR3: TGTGCCAGCAGCAAACGCGGAGGGCAGGGAAAAACCGGGGAGCTGTTTTTT. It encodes CASSKRGGQGKTGELFF.

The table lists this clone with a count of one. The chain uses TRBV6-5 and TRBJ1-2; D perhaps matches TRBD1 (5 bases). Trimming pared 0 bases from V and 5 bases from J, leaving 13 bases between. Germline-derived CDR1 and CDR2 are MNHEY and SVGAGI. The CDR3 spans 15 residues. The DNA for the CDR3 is TGTGCCAGCAGTTACTCAGGGGCTACAGTTTATGGCTACACCTTC. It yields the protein CASSYSGATVYGYTF.

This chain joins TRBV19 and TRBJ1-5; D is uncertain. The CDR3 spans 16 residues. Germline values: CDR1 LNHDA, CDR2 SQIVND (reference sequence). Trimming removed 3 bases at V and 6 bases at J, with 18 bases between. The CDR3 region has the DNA TGTGCCAGTAGTATGAGCCGACTCCTAGAAGGTCAGCCCCAGCATTTT. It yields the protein CASSMSRLLEGQPQHF.

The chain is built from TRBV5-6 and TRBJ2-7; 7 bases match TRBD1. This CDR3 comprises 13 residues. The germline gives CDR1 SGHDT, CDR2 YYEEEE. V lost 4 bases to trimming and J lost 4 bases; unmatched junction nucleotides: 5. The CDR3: CASSPGQTYEQYF. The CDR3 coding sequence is TGTGCCAGCAGCCCGGGACAGACTTACGAGCAGTACTTC.

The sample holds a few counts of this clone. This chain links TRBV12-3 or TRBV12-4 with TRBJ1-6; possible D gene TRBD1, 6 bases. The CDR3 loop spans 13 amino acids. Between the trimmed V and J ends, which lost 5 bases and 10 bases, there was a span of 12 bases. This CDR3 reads CASSPTGSSPLHF. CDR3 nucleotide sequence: TGTGCCAGCAGTCCCACAGGGTCGTCACCCCTCCACTTT.